These 27 T cell receptor beta chains came from one sample sequenced in a study of blood T cell repertoires in COVID-19. Data came from immunoSEQ multiplex PCR; TCRdb stores just in-frame clones and leaves some out. Of roughly 200,000 clones listed, roughly 83% are singletons. The sample was PBMCs or T cells enriched from blood (not recorded which). The receptors shown here come from a man in his forties or fifties with acute COVID-19.

The chain couples TRBV27 to TRBJ2-1; a possible D gene is TRBD1 (5 bases). Germline CDR1 and CDR2: MNHEY and SMNVEV (reference sequence). The CDR3 is 14 amino acids. Between the trimmed V and J ends, which lost 2 bases and 5 bases, there was a span of 10 bases. The CDR3 loop reads CASSLRGSDNEQFF. CDR3 in DNA: TGTGCCAGCAGTTTAAGGGGATCGGACAATGAGCAGTTCTTC.

The rearrangement joins TRBV4-3 to TRBJ2-7, with 9 bases fitting TRBD2. V gave up 3 bases and J gave up 2 bases; unmatched junction bases: 14. Germline loops: CDR1 LGHNA, CDR2 YSLEER. The CDR3 runs to 18 residues. The CDR3 spells CASSHDWGLGGRAYEQYF. DNA of the CDR3: TGCGCCAGCAGCCATGATTGGGGCCTTGGCGGGAGGGCCTACGAGCAGTACTTC.

The genes are TRBV18 and TRBJ2-7, with D possibly matching TRBD2 (5 bases). V was cut by 4 bases and J by 4 bases, with 14 bases left in between. Germline CDR1 is KGHSH and CDR2 is LQKENI. CDR3 length: 14 residues. This CDR3 is CASSLSAQVYEQYF. CDR3 DNA: TGTGCCAGCTCACTTAGCGCCCAAGTGTACGAGCAGTACTTC.

The gene calls are TRBV18 and TRBJ2-5; 8 positions agree with TRBD2. The CDR3 length is 15 residues. Germline-derived CDR1 and CDR2 are KGHSH and LQKENI. The trim removed 2 bases at V and 7 bases at J, leaving 9 bases unmatched. This CDR3 is CASSPSSGNEGTQYF. In nucleotides, the CDR3 is TGTGCCAGCTCACCAAGTAGCGGGAACGAAGGGACCCAGTACTTC.

The chain links TRBV7-8 to TRBJ1-1; 11 bases are a match to TRBD1. CDR1 and CDR2 (germline): SGHVS, FQNEAQ. The CDR3 is made up of 15 amino acids. J was trimmed by 4 bases and V by 5 bases; bases with no gene match: 6. CDR3 in amino acids: CASSTWTGGGTEAFF. As DNA, the CDR3 is TGTGCCAGCAGCACCTGGACAGGGGGCGGCACTGAAGCTTTCTTT. The complete variable domain, with remaining parts taken from reference TRBV7-8 and TRBJ1-1, reads GAGVSQSPRYKVAKRGQDVALRCDPISGHVSLFWYQQALGQGPEFLTYFQNEAQLDKSGLPSDRFFAERPEGSVSTLKIQRTQQEDSAVYLCASSTWTGGGTEAFFGQGTRLTVV.

This clone occurred once. The chain couples TRBV19 to TRBJ2-7, with TRBD1 matching over 8 bases. The CDR3 runs to 15 residues. CDR1 and CDR2 from the germline V gene are LNHDA and SQIVND (reference sequence). The junction had 8 bases not matched to a gene; V was cut back by 3 bases and J by 4 bases. The CDR3 region is CASSMGVQGGYEQYF. The CDR3 DNA sequence: TGTGCCAGTAGTATGGGCGTACAGGGGGGATACGAGCAGTACTTC.

CDR3: CASSRKGTSGTIYYNEQFF. Written as DNA, the CDR3 is TGTGCCAGCAGCCGCAAAGGGACTAGCGGGACCATTTATTACAATGAGCAGTTCTTC. The V call is TRBV7-2, the J call TRBJ2-1; 13 nucleotides match TRBD2. Trimming removed 5 bases from V and 4 bases from J; junction bases left unmatched: 14. Germline V gene data show CDR1 as SGHTA and CDR2 as FQGNSA. The CDR3 sequence is 19 residues long.

The genes are TRBV18 and TRBJ1-5; D is possibly TRBD1 (6 bases). The ends were cut back, 2 bases at V and 0 bases at J, with 14 bases in the middle. The germline CDR1 and CDR2 sequences are KGHSH and LQKENI. The CDR3 has 17 residues. The CDR3 loop is CASSPMGAAGSNQPQHF. The CDR3 DNA follows: TGTGCCAGCTCACCAATGGGGGCGGCGGGTAGCAATCAGCCCCAGCATTTT. Full variable domain (remainder filled in from reference TRBV18 and TRBJ1-5): NAGVMQNPRHLVRRRGQEARLRCSPMKGHSHVYWYRQLPEEGLKFMVYLQKENIIDESGMPKERFSAEFPKEGPSILRIQQVVRGDSAAYFCASSPMGAAGSNQPQHFGDGTRLSIL.

This chain connects TRBV29-1 to TRBJ1-5, with D perhaps TRBD1 (6 bases). With 6 bases removed from V and 3 bases from J, the gap between germline ends came to 9 bases. There are 12 residues in the CDR3. Looked up from germline, CDR1 is SQVTM and CDR2 is ANQGSEA. CDR3 loop: CSVGQLNQPQHF. For the CDR3, the DNA is TGCAGCGTAGGACAGCTCAATCAGCCCCAGCATTTT.

The V call is TRBV28, the J call TRBJ1-2; 12 bases are shared with TRBD1. The CDR3 is 17 residues long. V shed 6 bases, J shed 4 bases, and the junction held 12 bases outside the gene matches. In germline, CDR1 is MDHEN, CDR2 SYDVKM. The CDR3: CASSPGTGGAQRYGYTF. In nucleotides, the CDR3 is TGTGCCAGCAGCCCTGGGACAGGGGGCGCTCAGCGCTATGGCTACACCTTC.

This sequence joins TRBV5-5 and TRBJ1-4; D is ambiguous. The germline V gene encodes CDR1 SGHKS and CDR2 YYEKEE (reference sequence). The CDR3 covers 14 residues. Trimming shortened V by 0 bases and J by 5 bases, and 8 bases separated the two germline ends. In nucleotides, the CDR3 is TGTGCCAGCAGCTTGGGCAGAATGAATGAAAAACTGTTTTTT. Translation: CASSLGRMNEKLFF. Together with reference TRBV5-5 and TRBJ1-4, the CDR3 gives the full variable domain: DAGVTQSPTHLIKTRGQQVTLRCSPISGHKSVSWYQQVLGQGPQFIFQYYEKEERGRGNFPDRFSARQFPNYSSELNVNALLLGDSALYLCASSLGRMNEKLFFGSGTQLSVL.

This chain connects TRBV2 to TRBJ1-2; no firm D call. Germline CDR1 and CDR2: SNHLY and FYNNEI. Trimming cost V 2 bases and J 7 bases, with 17 bases left between them. The CDR3 spans 15 residues. DNA of the CDR3: TGTGCCAGCAGTGAAAGGCAGGCCCGAACGGTTGGCTACACCTTC. Residues: CASSERQARTVGYTF. The whole variable domain, filled in from reference TRBV2 and TRBJ1-2, reads EPEVTQTPSHQVTQMGQEVILRCVPISNHLYFYWYRQILGQKVEFLVSFYNNEISEKSEIFDDQFSVERPDGSNFTLKIRSTKLEDSAMYFCASSERQARTVGYTFGSGTRLTVV.

This rearrangement joins TRBV28 to TRBJ1-5, with a tentative D call TRBD1 (5 bases). Between the trimmed V and J ends, which lost 5 bases and 2 bases, there was a span of 13 bases. CDR1 is MDHEN, CDR2 SYDVKM, per germline. The CDR3 spans 15 residues. CDR3 nucleotides: TGTGCCAGCAGTCCTCAGGGCTTGGGCAATCAGCCCCAGCATTTT. This encodes CASSPQGLGNQPQHF. Filled out from reference TRBV28 and TRBJ1-5, the complete variable domain reads DVKVTQSSRYLVKRTGEKVFLECVQDMDHENMFWYRQDPGLGLRLIYFSYDVKMKEKGDIPEGYSVSREKKERFSLILESASTNQTSMYLCASSPQGLGNQPQHFGDGTRLSIL.

The rearrangement links TRBV9 to TRBJ1-1, with TRBD1 identical over 8 bases. Per germline, CDR1 SGDLS and CDR2 YYNGEE. This CDR3 is 15 amino acids long. The J segment lost 0 bases and the V segment lost 4 bases, leaving 5 bases of the junction unmatched. The CDR3 region has the DNA TGTGCCAGCAGCCCATGGACAGGGATGAACACTGAAGCTTTCTTT. Its translation: CASSPWTGMNTEAFF.

The chain links TRBV4-1 to TRBJ1-5; no definite D call. CDR1 and CDR2 (germline): MGHRA, YSYEKL. Trimming pared 0 bases from V and 7 bases from J, leaving 13 bases between. This CDR3 comprises 15 residues. CDR3 region: CASSQDGLGTQPQHF. The DNA of the CDR3 is TGCGCCAGCAGCCAAGATGGCCTGGGCACGCAGCCCCAGCATTTT.

J is TRBJ2-1 and V is TRBV4-2; perhaps TRBD2 as D (5 bases). V was pared by 1 base and J by 0 bases, with 13 bases between. Germline CDR1 reads LGHNA; CDR2 reads YNFKEQ. The CDR3 is 17 amino acids. The CDR3 here is CASSQGLAESSYNEQFF. CDR3 DNA: TGTGCCAGCAGCCAAGGGCTAGCAGAGAGCTCCTACAATGAGCAGTTCTTC.

The genes are TRBV4-1 and TRBJ2-7, with 8 bases that match TRBD2. V trimming: 0 bases; J trimming: 3 bases; junction bases outside the gene matches: 13. The CDR3 has 18 residues. Germline CDR1 reads MGHRA; CDR2 reads YSYEKL. In nucleotides, the CDR3 is TGCGCCAGCAGCCAAGATCCTAACACTAGCGGAGGGGTCTACGAGCAGTACTTC. This codes for CASSQDPNTSGGVYEQYF.

This chain links TRBV5-4 with TRBJ2-7, with TRBD2 matching 7 bases. CDR3 size: 15 residues. The germline gives CDR1 SGHNT, CDR2 YYREEE (reference sequence). The V segment lost 3 bases and the J segment 2 bases; nucleotides outside the gene matches: 8. CDR3 coding DNA: TGTGCCAGCAGCTGGGCCGGGACTACAACCTACGAGCAGTACTTC. This codes for CASSWAGTTTYEQYF.

This chain joins TRBV5-8 and TRBJ2-5; 7 bases line up with TRBD1. V dropped 6 bases and J dropped 5; count of bases not matched to a gene: 7. Germline V gene lookup returns CDR1 SGHTS and CDR2 YDEGEE. This CDR3 has 13 residues. Here the CDR3 reads CASTRQGWETQYF. Written as DNA, the CDR3 is TGTGCCAGCACCCGACAGGGATGGGAGACCCAGTACTTC.

This clone appeared a single time. V is TRBV5-4 and J is TRBJ1-4; tentatively, D is TRBD1 (6 bases). The CDR3 totals 15 residues. Trimming took off 4 bases at V and 3 bases at J, with 13 bases between the two ends. In germline, CDR1 is SGHNT, CDR2 YYREEE (reference sequence). CDR3 protein: CASSVSGTPNEKLFF. CDR3 bases: TGTGCCAGCAGCGTTTCCGGGACACCTAATGAAAAACTGTTTTTT.

The CDR3 is CASSVDPGGSYNEQFF. CDR3 bases: TGTGCCAGCAGCGTAGACCCGGGGGGCTCCTACAATGAGCAGTTCTTC. V and J are TRBV9 and TRBJ2-1; TRBD2 aligns across 7 bases. The germline gives CDR1 SGDLS, CDR2 YYNGEE. V lost 0 bases, J lost 0 bases, and 3 bases stayed unmatched. The CDR3 sequence is 16 residues long.

The rearrangement uses TRBV7-9 and TRBJ1-4; 10 bases line up with TRBD1. CDR3 length equals 15 residues. With 5 bases clipped from V and 8 bases from J, the junction kept 8 bases outside the gene matches. The germline gives CDR1 SEHNR, CDR2 FQNEAQ (reference sequence). CDR3 sequence: CASSPGQGEGEKLFF. Written as DNA, the CDR3 is TGTGCCAGCAGCCCCGGACAGGGGGAGGGAGAAAAACTGTTTTTT.

The chain combines TRBV7-8 with TRBJ1-1; a weak D match, TRBD1 (6 bases). Between the trimmed V and J ends, which lost 1 base and 5 bases, there was a span of 14 bases. Germline V gene lookup returns CDR1 SGHVS and CDR2 FQNEAQ. The CDR3 runs 15 residues. The CDR3 coding sequence is TGTGCCAGCAGCTTAGGAGGGGGGGGACGAACTGAAGCTTTCTTT. It is translated as CASSLGGGGRTEAFF. Variable domain in full (rest from reference TRBV7-8 and TRBJ1-1): GAGVSQSPRYKVAKRGQDVALRCDPISGHVSLFWYQQALGQGPEFLTYFQNEAQLDKSGLPSDRFFAERPEGSVSTLKIQRTQQEDSAVYLCASSLGGGGRTEAFFGQGTRLTVV.

V gene TRBV10-3 combines with J gene TRBJ1-6, with 7 bases fitting TRBD1. This CDR3 has 17 residues. Trimming at V came to 2 bases and at J to 10 bases, leaving 14 bases not matched to a gene. CDR1 is ENHRY, CDR2 SYGVKD, per germline. The CDR3 spells CAISERRGGEAESPLHF. CDR3 coding DNA: TGTGCCATCAGTGAGCGACGAGGGGGCGAAGCGGAGTCACCCCTCCACTTT.

This clone was found once. CDR3 nucleotides: TGTGCCATCACGGGACAGGGGAGATACGAGCAGTACTTC. This gives the protein CAITGQGRYEQYF. J is TRBJ2-7 and V is TRBV28, with 10 bases matching TRBD1. CDR1 is MDHEN, CDR2 SYDVKM, per germline. Trimming removed 10 bases from V and 4 bases from J; junction bases left unmatched: 7. The CDR3 is made up of 13 amino acids.

V usage is TRBV3-1 (or the pseudogene TRBV3-2) and J usage is TRBJ1-4, with a tentative D call TRBD1 (6 bases). V lost 3 bases to trimming and J lost 11 bases, with 16 bases between them. This CDR3 is built from 14 residues. Germline CDR1 LGHDT, CDR2 YNNKEL (reference sequence). CDR3 residues: CASSQTQGNGKLFF. DNA of the CDR3: TGTGCCAGCAGCCAGACACAGGGTAATGGCAAACTGTTTTTT.

The rearrangement joins TRBV24-1 to TRBJ2-1; 13 bases align to TRBD2. The CDR3 extends over 15 amino acids. Germline CDR1 and CDR2: KGHDR and SFDVKD. The J segment lost 8 bases and the V segment lost 4 bases, leaving 4 bases of the junction unmatched. CDR3 amino acids: CATSDWTSGSHEQFF. CDR3 DNA: TGTGCCACCAGTGACTGGACTAGCGGGAGCCATGAGCAGTTCTTC.